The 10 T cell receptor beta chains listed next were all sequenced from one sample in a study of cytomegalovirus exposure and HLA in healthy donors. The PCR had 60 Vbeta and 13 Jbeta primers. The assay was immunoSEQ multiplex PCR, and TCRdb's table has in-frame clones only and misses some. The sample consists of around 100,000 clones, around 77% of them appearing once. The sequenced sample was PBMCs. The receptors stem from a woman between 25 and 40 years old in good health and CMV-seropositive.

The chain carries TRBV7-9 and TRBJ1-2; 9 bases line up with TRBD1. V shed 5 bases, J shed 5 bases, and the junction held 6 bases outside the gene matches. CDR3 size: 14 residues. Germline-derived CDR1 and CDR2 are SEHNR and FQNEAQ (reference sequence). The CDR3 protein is CASSQEGQGYGYTF. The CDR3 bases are TGTGCCAGCAGCCAAGAGGGACAGGGATATGGCTACACCTTC.

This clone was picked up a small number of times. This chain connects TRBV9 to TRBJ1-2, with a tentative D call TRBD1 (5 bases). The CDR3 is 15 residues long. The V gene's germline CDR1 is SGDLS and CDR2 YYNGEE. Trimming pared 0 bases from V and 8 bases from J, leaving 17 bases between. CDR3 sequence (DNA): TGTGCCAGCAGCGTAGTTCGGGAAGGGACTTGGGGCTACACCTTC. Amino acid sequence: CASSVVREGTWGYTF.

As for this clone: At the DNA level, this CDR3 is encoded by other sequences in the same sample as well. The CDR3 is CASSVGQSEQFF. DNA of the CDR3: TGTGCCAGCAGCGTGGGACAGTCGGAACAGTTCTTC. This chain joins TRBV9 and TRBJ2-1; TRBD1 agrees at 7 bases. This CDR3 region has 12 residues. J gave up 13 bases and V 2 bases, and 6 bases lay outside the gene matches. Germline V gives CDR1 SGDLS, CDR2 YYNGEE.

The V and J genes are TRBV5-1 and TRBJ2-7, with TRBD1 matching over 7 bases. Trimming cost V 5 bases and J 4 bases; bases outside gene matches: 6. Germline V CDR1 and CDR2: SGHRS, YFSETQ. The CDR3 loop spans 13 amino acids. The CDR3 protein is CASSLTGLYEQYF. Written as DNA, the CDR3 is TGCGCCAGCAGTTTGACAGGGTTGTACGAGCAGTACTTC.

CDR3 bases: TGTGCCACCCACCCCGCCCTGGCAGGCCATAATTCACCCCTCCACTTT. Amino acid sequence: CATHPALAGHNSPLHF. This chain joins TRBV2 and TRBJ1-6; D call uncertain. CDR3 length: 16 amino acids. Germline CDR1 SNHLY, CDR2 FYNNEI. Trimming removed 10 bases from V and 5 bases from J, with 21 bases in between. The whole variable domain, remainder taken from reference TRBV2 and TRBJ1-6, is EPEVTQTPSHQVTQMGQEVILRCVPISNHLYFYWYRQILGQKVEFLVSFYNNEISEKSEIFDDQFSVERPDGSNFTLKIRSTKLEDSAMYFCATHPALAGHNSPLHFGNGTRLTVT.

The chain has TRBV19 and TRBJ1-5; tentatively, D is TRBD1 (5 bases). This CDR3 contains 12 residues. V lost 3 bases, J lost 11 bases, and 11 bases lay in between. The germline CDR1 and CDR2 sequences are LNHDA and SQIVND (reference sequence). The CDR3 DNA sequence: TGTGCCAGTAGTATGGGGGGATCGACCCAGCATTTT. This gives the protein CASSMGGSTQHF.

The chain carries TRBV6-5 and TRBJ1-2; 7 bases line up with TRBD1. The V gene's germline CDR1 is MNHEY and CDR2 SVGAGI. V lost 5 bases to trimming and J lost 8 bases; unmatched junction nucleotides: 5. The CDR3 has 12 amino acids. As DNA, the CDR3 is TGTGCCAGCAGTCAAAGACAGGGAGGCTACACCTTC. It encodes CASSQRQGGYTF.

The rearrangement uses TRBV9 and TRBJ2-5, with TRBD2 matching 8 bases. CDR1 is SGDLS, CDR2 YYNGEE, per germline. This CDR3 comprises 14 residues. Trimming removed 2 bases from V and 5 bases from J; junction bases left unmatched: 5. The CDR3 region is CASSVSGVAETQYF. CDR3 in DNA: TGTGCCAGCAGCGTTAGCGGGGTAGCGGAGACCCAGTACTTC.

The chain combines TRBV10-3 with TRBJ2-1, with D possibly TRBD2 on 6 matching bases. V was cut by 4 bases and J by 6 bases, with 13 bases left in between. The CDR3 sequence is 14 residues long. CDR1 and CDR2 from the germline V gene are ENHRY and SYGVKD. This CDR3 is CAISGAEAGNEQFF. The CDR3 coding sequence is TGTGCCATCAGTGGGGCGGAAGCGGGCAATGAGCAGTTCTTC.

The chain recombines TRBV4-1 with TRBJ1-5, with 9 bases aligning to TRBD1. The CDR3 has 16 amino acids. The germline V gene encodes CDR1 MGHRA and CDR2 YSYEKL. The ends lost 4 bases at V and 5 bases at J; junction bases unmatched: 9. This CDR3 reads CASSREGTGQDQPQHF. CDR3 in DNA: TGCGCCAGCAGCCGCGAGGGGACAGGGCAGGATCAGCCCCAGCATTTT.